What follows are 5 T cell receptor beta chains derived from one specimen sequenced in a study of blood T cell repertoires in COVID-19 (dated by TCRdb to the early 2020s). Preparation of the library involved the immunoSEQ multiplex PCR assay. TCRdb stores this immuneACCESS table with in-frame sequences only. Part of the clones is absent; in the studies checked, under half of the shortfall reflects unresolved V genes, and no reason is known for the rest. This sample lists 450,000 to 500,000 clones; approximately 85% were detected once. The ten largest clonotypes hold approximately 2.9% of the sample. The specimen was peripheral blood. These receptors came from a human donor in a cohort sampled during active COVID-19.

The CDR3 bases are TGTGCCAGCAGCCAACCCAAAGTGGGGCCAGATACGCAGTATTTT. Protein: CASSQPKVGPDTQYF. The chain employs TRBV3-1 (or the pseudogene TRBV3-2) and TRBJ2-3; TRBD1 might be the D (5 bases). The V gene's germline CDR1 is LGHDT and CDR2 YNNKEL (reference sequence). V was cut by 2 bases and J by 4 bases, with 13 bases left in between. The CDR3 runs to 15 residues.

This clone was seen a few times. The CDR3 DNA reads as TGTGCCTGTCGTAGTGTGGGGGGGGCAGAAGCTTTCTTT. Translation: CACRSVGGAEAFF. The J gene is TRBJ1-1, the V gene TRBV2; D might be TRBD1 (6 bases). This CDR3 has 13 amino acids. Deletions cut 11 bases from V and 8 bases from J, with 21 bases between. Germline V gives CDR1 SNHLY, CDR2 FYNNEI.

The rearrangement links TRBV4-1 to TRBJ2-5, with D tentatively TRBD2 (6 bases). The CDR3 loop spans 16 amino acids. The germline CDR1 and CDR2 sequences are MGHRA and YSYEKL. V shed 4 bases and J shed 8 bases, with 23 bases lying between them. CDR3 DNA: TGCGCCAGCAGCCTCCAAGGTCGGGGGAGTGGTGAAACCCAGTACTTC. Its protein product is CASSLQGRGSGETQYF.

V usage is TRBV6-4 and J usage is TRBJ2-1, with 11 positions matching TRBD2. In germline, CDR1 is MRHNA, CDR2 SNTAGT. This CDR3 comprises 15 residues. J was trimmed by 7 bases and V by 5 bases; bases with no gene match: 7. The DNA of the CDR3 is TGTGCCAGCAGTCGACTAGCGGGATTCGCTAATGAGCAGTTCTTC. Translating gives CASSRLAGFANEQFF.

The V and J genes are TRBV4-1 and TRBJ1-5, with 7 bases aligning to TRBD1. The J segment lost 1 base and the V segment lost 0 bases, leaving 6 bases of the junction unmatched. The CDR3 consists of 17 residues. Germline values: CDR1 MGHRA, CDR2 YSYEKL. Here the CDR3 DNA reads TGCGCCAGCAGCCAAGATGGGACAGCTCGCAGCAATCAGCCCCAGCATTTT. It yields the protein CASSQDGTARSNQPQHF.